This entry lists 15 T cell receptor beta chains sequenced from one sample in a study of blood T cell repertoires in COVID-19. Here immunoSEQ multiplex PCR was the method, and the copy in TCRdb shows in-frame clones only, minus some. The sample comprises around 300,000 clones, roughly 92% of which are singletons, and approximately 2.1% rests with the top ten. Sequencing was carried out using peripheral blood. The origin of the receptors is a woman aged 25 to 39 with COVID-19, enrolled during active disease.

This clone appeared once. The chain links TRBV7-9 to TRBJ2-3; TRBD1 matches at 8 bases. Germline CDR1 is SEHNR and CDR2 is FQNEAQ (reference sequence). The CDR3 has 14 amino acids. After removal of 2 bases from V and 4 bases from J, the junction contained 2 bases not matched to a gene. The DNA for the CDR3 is TGTGCCAGCAGCTTACAGGGGGCGTCAGATACGCAGTATTTT. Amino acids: CASSLQGASDTQYF.

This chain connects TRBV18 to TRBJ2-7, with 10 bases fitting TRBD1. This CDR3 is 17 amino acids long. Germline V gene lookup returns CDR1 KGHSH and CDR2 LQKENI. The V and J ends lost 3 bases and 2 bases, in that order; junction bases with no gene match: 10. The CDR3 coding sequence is TGTGCCAGCTCACCGGGGACTACGGGACAGGGGACCTACGAGCAGTACTTC. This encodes CASSPGTTGQGTYEQYF.

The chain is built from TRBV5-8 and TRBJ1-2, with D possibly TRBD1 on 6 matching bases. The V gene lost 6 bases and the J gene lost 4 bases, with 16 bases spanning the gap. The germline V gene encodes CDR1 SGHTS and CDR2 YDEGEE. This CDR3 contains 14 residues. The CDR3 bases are TGTGCCAGCATTTCCATCCGGACAGCCTATGGCTACACCTTC. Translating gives CASISIRTAYGYTF.

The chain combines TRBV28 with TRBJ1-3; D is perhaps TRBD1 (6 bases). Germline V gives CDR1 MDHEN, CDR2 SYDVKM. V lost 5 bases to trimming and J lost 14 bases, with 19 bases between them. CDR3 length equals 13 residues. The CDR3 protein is CASSLGQWGTVYF. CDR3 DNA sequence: TGTGCCAGCAGTCTCGGACAGTGGGGCACTGTATATTTT.

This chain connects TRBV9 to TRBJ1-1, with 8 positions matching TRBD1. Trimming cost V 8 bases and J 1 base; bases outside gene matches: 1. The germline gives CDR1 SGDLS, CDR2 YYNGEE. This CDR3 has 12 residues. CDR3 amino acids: CASGQGNTEAFF. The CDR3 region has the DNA TGTGCCAGTGGACAGGGGAACACTGAAGCTTTCTTT.

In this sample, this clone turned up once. The CDR3 reads CASSLQGVGGYTF. CDR3 coding DNA: TGTGCCAGCAGTTTACAGGGTGTAGGTGGCTACACCTTC. The V call is TRBV12-3 or TRBV12-4, the J call TRBJ1-2; TRBD1 is a possible D gene (5 bases). Trimming took 2 bases from V and 7 from J, leaving 11 bases between them. The CDR3 contains 13 residues.

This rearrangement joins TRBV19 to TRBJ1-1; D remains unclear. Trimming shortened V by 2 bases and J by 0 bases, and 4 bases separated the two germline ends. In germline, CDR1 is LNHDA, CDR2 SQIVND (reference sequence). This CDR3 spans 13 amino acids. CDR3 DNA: TGTGCCAGTAGTATATGGCTGAACACTGAAGCTTTCTTT. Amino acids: CASSIWLNTEAFF.

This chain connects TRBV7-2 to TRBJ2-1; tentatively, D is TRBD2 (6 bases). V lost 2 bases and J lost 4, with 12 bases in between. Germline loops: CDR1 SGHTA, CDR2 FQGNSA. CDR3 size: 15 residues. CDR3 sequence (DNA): TGTGCCAGCAGCTTATTCGGAGGGAAATACAATGAGCAGTTCTTC. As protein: CASSLFGGKYNEQFF. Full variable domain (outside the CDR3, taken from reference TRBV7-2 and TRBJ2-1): GAGVSQSPSNKVTEKGKDVELRCDPISGHTALYWYRQSLGQGLEFLIYFQGNSAPDKSGLPSDRFSAERTGGSVSTLTIQRTQQEDSAVYLCASSLFGGKYNEQFFGPGTRLTVL.

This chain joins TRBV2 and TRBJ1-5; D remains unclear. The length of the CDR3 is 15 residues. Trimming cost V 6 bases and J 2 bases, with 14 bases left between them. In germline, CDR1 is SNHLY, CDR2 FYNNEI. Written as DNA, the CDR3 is TGTGCCAGCAGGAGCTGGGCGCCGGGCAATCAGCCCCAGCATTTT. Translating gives CASRSWAPGNQPQHF.

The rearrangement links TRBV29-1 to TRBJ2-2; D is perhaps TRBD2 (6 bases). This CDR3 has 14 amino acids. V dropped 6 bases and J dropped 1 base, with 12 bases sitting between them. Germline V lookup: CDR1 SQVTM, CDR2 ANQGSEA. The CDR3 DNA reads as TGCAGCGTACCGGGACTTTTGAACACCGGGGAGCTGTTTTTT. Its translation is CSVPGLLNTGELFF.

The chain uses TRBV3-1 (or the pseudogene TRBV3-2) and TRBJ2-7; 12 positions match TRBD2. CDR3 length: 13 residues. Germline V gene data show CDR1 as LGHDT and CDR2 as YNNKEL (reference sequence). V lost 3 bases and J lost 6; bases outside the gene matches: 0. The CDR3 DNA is TGTGCCAGCAGCCAGACTAGCGGGAGCGAGCAGTACTTC. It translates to CASSQTSGSEQYF.

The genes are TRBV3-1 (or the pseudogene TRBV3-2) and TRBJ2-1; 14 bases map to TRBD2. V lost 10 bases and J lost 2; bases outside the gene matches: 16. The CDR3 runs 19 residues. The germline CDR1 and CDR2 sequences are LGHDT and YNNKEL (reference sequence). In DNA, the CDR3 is TGTGCCATTCCGACCAAGGGACTAGCGGGAGTAGGCCCCTACAATGAGCAGTTCTTC. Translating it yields CAIPTKGLAGVGPYNEQFF.

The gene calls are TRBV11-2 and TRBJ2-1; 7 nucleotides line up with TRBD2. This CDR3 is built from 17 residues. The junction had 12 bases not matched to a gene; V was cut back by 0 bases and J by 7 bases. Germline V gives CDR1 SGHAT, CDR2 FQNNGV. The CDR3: CASSLDLAGRGSNEQFF. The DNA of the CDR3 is TGTGCCAGCAGCTTAGATCTGGCGGGGAGGGGTTCAAATGAGCAGTTCTTC.

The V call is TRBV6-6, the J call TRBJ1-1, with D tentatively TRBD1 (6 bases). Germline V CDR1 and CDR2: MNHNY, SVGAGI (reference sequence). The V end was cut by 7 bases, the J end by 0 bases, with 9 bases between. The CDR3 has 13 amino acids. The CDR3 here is CASTQGMNTEAFF. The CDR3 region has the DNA TGTGCCAGCACTCAGGGGATGAACACTGAAGCTTTCTTT.

In DNA form, the CDR3 reads TGTGCCAGCAGCTTAGAGACAGGGCAAGGAAACACCATATATTTT. Its protein is CASSLETGQGNTIYF. The V and J genes are TRBV7-2 and TRBJ1-3, with 7 bases lining up with TRBD1. This CDR3 has 15 amino acids. The J segment lost 4 bases and the V segment lost 1 base, leaving 4 bases of the junction unmatched. The germline CDR1 and CDR2 sequences are SGHTA and FQGNSA.